This T cell receptor beta chain is drawn from a study of shared clonotypes between healthy human individuals. Study-wide points: Among four donors, roughly 5% of naive CD4 clonotypes were found in common. Naive subsets, compared against memory subsets, generally had larger estimated richness values.

Per the germline V gene, CDR1 is MNHEY and CDR2 is SVGAGI. The V and J ends lost 5 bases and 5 bases, in that order; junction bases with no gene match: 7. The CDR3 spans 14 residues. Concerning this clone: The antigen remains unidentified.

Negatively enriched CD4+ T cells were divided by CD45RA into naive and memory. Using immunoSEQ multiplex PCR, the repertoire was profiled, and TCRdb retains in-frame clones only, with some absent. This sample has about 2 million clones; 85% to 95% occur once, and the top ten carry about 0.13%. The chain employs TRBV6-5 and TRBJ2-5; 8 nucleotides agree with TRBD1. The origin of this receptor is a man aged 18 to 35 in good health. The sample consisted of naive CD4+ T cells sorted from blood. Documented subset: CD45RA+ positively selected. This chain's CDR3 is CASSRTGNPETQYF. Written as DNA, the CDR3 is TGTGCCAGCAGTAGGACAGGGAATCCGGAGACCCAGTACTTC.